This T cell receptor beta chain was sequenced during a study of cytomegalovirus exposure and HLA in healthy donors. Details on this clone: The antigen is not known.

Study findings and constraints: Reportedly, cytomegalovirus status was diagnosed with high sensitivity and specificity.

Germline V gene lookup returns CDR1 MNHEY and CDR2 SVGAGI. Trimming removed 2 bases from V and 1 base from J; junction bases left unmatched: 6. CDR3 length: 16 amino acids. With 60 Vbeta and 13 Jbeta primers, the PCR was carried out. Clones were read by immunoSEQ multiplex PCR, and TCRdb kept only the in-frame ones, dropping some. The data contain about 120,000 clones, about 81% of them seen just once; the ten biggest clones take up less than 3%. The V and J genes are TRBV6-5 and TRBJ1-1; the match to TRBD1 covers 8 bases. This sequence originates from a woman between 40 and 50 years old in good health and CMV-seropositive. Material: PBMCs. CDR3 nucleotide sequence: TGTGCCAGCAGTTACGGCCAGGGGGCCTCGAACACTGAAGCTTTCTTT. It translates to CASSYGQGASNTEAFF.